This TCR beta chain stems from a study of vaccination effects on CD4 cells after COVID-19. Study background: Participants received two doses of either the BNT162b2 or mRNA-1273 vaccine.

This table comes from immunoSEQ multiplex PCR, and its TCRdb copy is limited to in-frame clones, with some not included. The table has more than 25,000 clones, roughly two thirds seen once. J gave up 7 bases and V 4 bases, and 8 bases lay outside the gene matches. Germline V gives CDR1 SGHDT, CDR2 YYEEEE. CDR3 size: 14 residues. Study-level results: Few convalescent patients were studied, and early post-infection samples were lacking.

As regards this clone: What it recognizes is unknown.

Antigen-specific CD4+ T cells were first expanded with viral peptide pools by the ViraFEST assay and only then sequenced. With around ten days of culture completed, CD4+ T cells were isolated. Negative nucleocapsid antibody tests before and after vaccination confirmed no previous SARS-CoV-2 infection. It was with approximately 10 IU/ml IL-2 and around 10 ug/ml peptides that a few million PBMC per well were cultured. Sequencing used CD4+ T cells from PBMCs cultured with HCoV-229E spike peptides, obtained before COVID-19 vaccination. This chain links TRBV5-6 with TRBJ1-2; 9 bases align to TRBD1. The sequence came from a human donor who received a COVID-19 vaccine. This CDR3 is CASSIPGQGSGYTF. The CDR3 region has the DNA TGTGCCAGCAGCATACCGGGACAGGGAAGTGGCTACACCTTC.